This paragraph covers one T cell receptor (beta chain) sequence. What it recognizes is unknown. Trimming shortened V by 1 base and J by 3 bases, and 13 bases separated the two germline ends. The germline V gene encodes CDR1 SGHAT and CDR2 FQDESV (reference sequence). CDR3 length: 16 amino acids. The data belong to a study of OX40 agonist ivuxolimab in advanced cancers. Profiled with immunoSEQ multiplex PCR; TCRdb holds only in-frame clones, not every one. The sample has 15,000 to 20,000 clones, about 85% seen once. Findings and limits, study-wide: The study found among the lowest clonal expansion in partial responders at 0.1-3.0 mg/kg.

The clonotype was recovered from an adult with an advanced solid tumor such as melanoma, head and neck, liver or kidney cancer. J is TRBJ2-1 and V is TRBV11-1; D possibly matches TRBD1 or TRBD2 (5 bases each). This sample comprised CD4+ or CD8+ T cells sorted from blood, obtained in a trial of the OX40 agonist ivuxolimab. As DNA, the CDR3 is TGTGCCAGCAGCTTAGTGTGGGACCAATTCTACAATGAGCAGTTCTTC. Residues: CASSLVWDQFYNEQFF.